The T cell receptor (beta chain) under discussion was sequenced for a study of cytomegalovirus exposure and HLA in healthy donors. CDR3 length equals 14 residues. The J segment lost 3 bases and the V segment lost 2 bases, leaving 3 bases of the junction unmatched. Germline assignment: CDR1 MNHEY and CDR2 SMNVEV (reference sequence). The PCR employed 60 Vbeta primers together with 13 Jbeta primers. Here immunoSEQ multiplex PCR was the method, and the copy in TCRdb shows in-frame clones only, minus some. The data show approximately 70,000 clones, over 70% seen once. General study findings and limits: Associated with cytomegalovirus, according to the listing, were 150 to 200 TCR beta chains.

On this clone: What it binds is unknown.

The V call is TRBV27, the J call TRBJ2-7, with 8 positions matching TRBD1. Sequenced material: PBMCs. The TCR sequence derives from a man aged 55 to 70 in good health and CMV-seropositive. CDR3 amino acids: CASSLGDRRYEQYF. CDR3 nucleotides: TGTGCCAGCAGTTTAGGGGACAGGCGCTACGAGCAGTACTTC.